This T cell receptor (beta chain) was identified in a study of naive and memory T cell subsets. An equimolar mix of two oligonucleotides served as the beta constant-region primer for TRBC1 and TRBC2. TCRdb analysed the UMI-ligation and nested PCR reads with MiXCR anew, one entry per CDR3 protein. The sample holds about 90,000 distinct CDR3 sequences, 7% to 7.5% seen once. This clonotype was observed a few times. This CDR3 has 15 amino acids. In germline, CDR1 is SGHTA, CDR2 FQGTGA. J lost 4 bases, V lost 2 bases, and 7 bases had no gene match. The chain uses TRBV7-3 and TRBJ2-7; 8 bases align to TRBD1. The TCR comes from a human donor in good health. The sample taken for sequencing was central memory CD4+ T cells from blood. CDR3 DNA: TGTGCCAGCAGCTTACAGGCAGGGGGCCGGTACGAGCAGTACTTC. Its translation: CASSLQAGGRYEQYF. The full variable domain, rest sourced from reference TRBV7-3 and TRBJ2-7, is GAGVSQTPSNKVTEKGKYVELRCDPISGHTALYWYRQSLGQGPEFLIYFQGTGAADDSGLPNDRFFAVRPEGSVSTLKIQRTERGDSAVYLCASSLQAGGRYEQYFGPGTRLTVT.